This T cell receptor (beta chain) stems from a study of blood T cell repertoires in COVID-19. Clinical histories supplied by participants themselves formed the basis of cohort assignment. Germline-derived CDR1 and CDR2 are SQVTM and ANQGSEA. The V end was cut by 6 bases, the J end by 1 base, with 6 bases between. This CDR3 comprises 11 residues. Per the study methods: Amplification of reference gene primers was used by the study to estimate nucleated cell counts. The repertoire was sequenced with immunoSEQ multiplex PCR; TCRdb's copy has only in-frame clones and lacks some. Clonal size and the V and J genes are those of that table, whereas D and trimming came from the DNA. The sample consists of about 330,000 clones, approximately 87% of them appearing once.

The receptor was derived from a woman aged 25 to 39 who had recovered from COVID-19. The source material was PBMCs or T cells enriched from blood (not recorded which). V is TRBV29-1 and J is TRBJ1-1; D is unclear. The CDR3 bases are TGCAGCGTCGGTGAGAACACTGAAGCTTTCTTT. Amino acids: CSVGENTEAFF.